Presented here are 10 T cell receptor beta chains from one specimen sequenced in a study of identical twins. TCRdb processed the 5' RACE reads anew with MiXCR; each CDR3 protein has one entry. The sample has some 690,000 distinct CDR3 sequences, around 21% seen once; the top ten hold approximately 4.3%. These data were also filed under a second study, of T cells expressing NK-cell markers.

Sequences were obtained from PBMCs. All receptors come from a woman between 18 and 29 years old in good health.

This sequence joins TRBV27 and TRBJ2-5; 10 bases are shared with TRBD1. V gave up 2 bases and J gave up 5 bases; unmatched junction bases: 11. Germline CDR1 MNHEY, CDR2 SMNVEV (reference sequence). The CDR3 sequence is 17 residues long. The CDR3 DNA follows: TGTGCCAGCAGTTTAATACCTCGACAGGGGGCGGGCGAGACCCAGTACTTC. Protein product: CASSLIPRQGAGETQYF.

This chain joins TRBV20-1 and TRBJ1-1; D is unresolved. Germline V gene lookup returns CDR1 DFQATT and CDR2 SNEGSKA (reference sequence). Trimming stripped 3 bases from V and 3 bases from J, with 8 bases between. The length of the CDR3 is 12 residues. The chain's CDR3 is CSARSTDTEAFF. The CDR3 bases are TGCAGTGCTAGGAGCACAGACACTGAAGCTTTCTTT.

This clonotype was counted a few times. V and J are TRBV20-1 and TRBJ2-4; tentative D call: TRBD1 (5 bases). Trimming stripped 2 bases from V and 0 bases from J, with 20 bases between. Germline assignment: CDR1 DFQATT and CDR2 SNEGSKA (reference sequence). This CDR3 region has 18 residues. The CDR3 DNA is TGCAGTGCTAGATCGGACAAAGGCCTTCTCCTAGCCAAAAACATTCAGTACTTC. This encodes CSARSDKGLLLAKNIQYF.

Many counts were recorded for this clonotype. This sequence joins TRBV6-1 and TRBJ1-1, with 7 bases aligning to TRBD1. Per the germline V gene, CDR1 is MNHNS and CDR2 is SASEGT. This CDR3 comprises 13 residues. Unmatched junction bases numbered 7, after V lost 5 bases and J lost 7 bases. CDR3 in amino acids: CASSLRGDSEAFF. The CDR3 DNA reads as TGTGCCAGCAGTCTCCGGGGGGACAGTGAAGCTTTCTTT.

This clonotype was observed many times. This chain uses TRBV12-3 or TRBV12-4 with TRBJ2-5, with 9 bases matching TRBD2. CDR3 size: 15 residues. Germline trimming cut 4 bases from V and 4 bases from J; bases unmatched to any gene: 7. The CDR3 nucleotides read TGTGCCAGCAGTTCGGTGGGTAGCGGGAGAGAGACCCAGTACTTC. Amino acids: CASSSVGSGRETQYF.

In its sample, this clonotype was seen many times. This chain uses TRBV6-5 with TRBJ2-7; 7 nucleotides line up with TRBD2. The CDR3 has 15 residues. J gave up 4 bases and V 0 bases, and 6 bases lay outside the gene matches. Germline CDR1 is MNHEY and CDR2 is SVGAGI. In nucleotides, the CDR3 is TGTGCCAGCAGTTACTCGACTAGCCTGGAATACGAGCAGTACTTC. Its translation is CASSYSTSLEYEQYF.

This rearrangement joins TRBV20-1 to TRBJ2-3; tentative D call: TRBD2 (5 bases). This CDR3 contains 14 residues. Germline CDR1 reads DFQATT; CDR2 reads SNEGSKA (reference sequence). Trimming took off 2 bases at V and 4 bases at J, with 13 bases between the two ends. In DNA form, the CDR3 reads TGCAGTGCTAGAAAGGGAGTTCGATCAGATACGCAGTATTTT. The encoded protein is CSARKGVRSDTQYF.

The chain employs TRBV7-9 and TRBJ1-1; TRBD1 agrees at 8 bases. Germline CDR1 is SEHNR and CDR2 is FQNEAQ (reference sequence). V gave up 1 base and J gave up 1 base; unmatched junction bases: 2. The CDR3 has 15 residues. The CDR3 region has the DNA TGTGCCAGCAGCTTAGTTGGGACAGGGAACACTGAAGCTTTCTTT. Its translation: CASSLVGTGNTEAFF. The variable domain in full, completed from reference TRBV7-9 and TRBJ1-1, reads DTGVSQNPRHKITKRGQNVTFRCDPISEHNRLYWYRQTLGQGPEFLTYFQNEAQLEKSRLLSDRFSAERPKGSFSTLEIQRTEQGDSAMYLCASSLVGTGNTEAFFGQGTRLTVV.

V usage is TRBV7-2 and J usage is TRBJ2-1, with TRBD2 identical over 9 bases. Germline assignment: CDR1 SGHTA and CDR2 FQGNSA. V was pared by 5 bases and J by 8 bases, with 16 bases of the junction left unmatched. The CDR3 contains 17 residues. The CDR3 DNA is TGTGCCAGCAGCCCTCCGCAACATAGCGGGAGAAGCGATGAGCAGTTCTTC. This sequence encodes CASSPPQHSGRSDEQFF.

V is TRBV20-1 and J is TRBJ2-1; D not certain. The CDR3 spans 15 residues. Deletions cut 1 base from V and 0 bases from J, with 10 bases between. Germline V gene sequence: CDR1 DFQATT, CDR2 SNEGSKA (reference sequence). The CDR3 region has the DNA TGCAGTGCTAGAGGCGGCGGTCGCTCCTACAATGAGCAGTTCTTC. It encodes CSARGGGRSYNEQFF.